The rows below give T cell receptor beta chains drawn from one sample of a study of beta chain features in type 1 diabetes. Produced via immunoSEQ multiplex PCR; TCRdb's table is partial and in-frame only. The repertoire holds around 130,000 clones, with 9% as singletons. Input material: central memory CD4+ T cells from blood. The receptors were sampled from a man younger than 40 with type 1 diabetes. The CDR3 runs from the conserved cysteine through the conserved F or W. A D gene is named only where the DNA matches it firmly. Size is stated for part of the rows, as once, few or many counts, or as a class when the clone is expanded.

>few|.|TRBJ1-6|TRBV4-3
TGCGCCAGCAGCCTCCAGGAGGGGATGGATTCACCCCTCCACTTT
CASSLQEGMDSPLHF
>.|TRBD1|TRBJ1-1|TRBV5-1
TGCGCCAGCAGCTTGGCCCCGGACAGGTGGAACACTGAAGCTTTCTTT
CASSLAPDRWNTEAFF
>.|TRBD1|TRBJ2-7|TRBV28
TGTGCCAGCGTCGCAGGGGGCCACGAGCAGTACTTC
CASVAGGHEQYF
>few|TRBD2|TRBJ2-5|TRBV5-1
TGCGCCAGCAGCTCGACTAGCGGAGAGACCCAGTACTTC
CASSSTSGETQYF
>.|TRBD2|TRBJ2-5|TRBV28
TGTGCCAGCAGTTTTAGCGGGGGGGCTTCGCGAGAGACCCAGTACTTC
CASSFSGGASRETQYF
>.|TRBD1|TRBJ2-7|TRBV11-2
TGTGCCAGCAGCAGGGGGAGGGGGACAGGGACCTACGAGCAGTACTTC
CASSRGRGTGTYEQYF
>few|TRBD2|TRBJ2-3|TRBV30
TGTGCCCTACTAGCGGGGTGGTCCGATACGCAGTATTTT
CALLAGWSDTQYF
>many|.|TRBJ1-2|TRBV7-9
TGTGCCAGCAGCTTCAACCAGGGGTATGGCTACACCTTC
CASSFNQGYGYTF
>.|.|TRBJ1-5|TRBV9
TGTGCCAGCAGTCGCGACGGCCTTCGGGGTCAGCCCCAGCATTTT
CASSRDGLRGQPQHF
>few|.|TRBJ2-5|TRBV5-6
TGTGCCAGCAGCTTGCCCATGGACAGTCTAGAGACCCAGTACTTC
CASSLPMDSLETQYF